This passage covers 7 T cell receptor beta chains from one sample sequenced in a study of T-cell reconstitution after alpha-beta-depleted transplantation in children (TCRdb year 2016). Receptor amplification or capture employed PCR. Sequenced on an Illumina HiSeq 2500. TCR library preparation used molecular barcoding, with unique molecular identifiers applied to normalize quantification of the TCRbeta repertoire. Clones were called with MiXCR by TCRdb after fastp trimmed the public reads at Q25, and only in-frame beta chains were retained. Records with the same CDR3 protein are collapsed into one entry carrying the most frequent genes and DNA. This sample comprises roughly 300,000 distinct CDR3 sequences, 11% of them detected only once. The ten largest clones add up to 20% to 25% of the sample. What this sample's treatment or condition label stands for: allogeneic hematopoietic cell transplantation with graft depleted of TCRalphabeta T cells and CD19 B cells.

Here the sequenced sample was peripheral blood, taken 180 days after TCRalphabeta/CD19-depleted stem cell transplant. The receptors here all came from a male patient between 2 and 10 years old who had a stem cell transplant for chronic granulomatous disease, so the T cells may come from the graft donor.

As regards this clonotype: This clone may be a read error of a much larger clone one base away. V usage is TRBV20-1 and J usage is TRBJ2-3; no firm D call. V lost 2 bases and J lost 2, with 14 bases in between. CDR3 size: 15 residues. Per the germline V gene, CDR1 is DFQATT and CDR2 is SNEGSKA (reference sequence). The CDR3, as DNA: TGCAGTGCTAGACGGTCAGCAGGATACACAGATACGCAGTATTTT. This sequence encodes CSARRSAGYTDTQYF.

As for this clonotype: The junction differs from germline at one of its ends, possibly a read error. The CDR3 region has the DNA TGTGCCAGCAGCCCGCGCACAGGATCCTACGATCAGTACTTC. This translates into CASSPRTGSYDQYF. The chain combines TRBV9 with TRBJ2-7; a weak D match, TRBD1 (5 bases). CDR1 and CDR2 from the germline V gene are SGDLS and YYNGEE. This CDR3 region has 14 residues.

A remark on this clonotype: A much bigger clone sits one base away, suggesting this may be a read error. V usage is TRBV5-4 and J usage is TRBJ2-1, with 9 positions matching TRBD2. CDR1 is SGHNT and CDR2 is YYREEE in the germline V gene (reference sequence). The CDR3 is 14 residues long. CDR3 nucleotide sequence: TGTGCCAGCAGCGTAGCGGGGGTCTACAATGAGCCGTTCTTC. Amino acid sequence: CASSVAGVYNEPFF.

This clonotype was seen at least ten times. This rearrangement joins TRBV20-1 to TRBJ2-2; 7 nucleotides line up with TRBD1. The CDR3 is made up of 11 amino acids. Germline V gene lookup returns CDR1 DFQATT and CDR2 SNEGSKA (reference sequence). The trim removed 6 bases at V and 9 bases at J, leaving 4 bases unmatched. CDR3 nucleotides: TGCAGTGCCTCGACAGGGAGGGAGCTGTTTTTT. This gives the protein CSASTGRELFF.

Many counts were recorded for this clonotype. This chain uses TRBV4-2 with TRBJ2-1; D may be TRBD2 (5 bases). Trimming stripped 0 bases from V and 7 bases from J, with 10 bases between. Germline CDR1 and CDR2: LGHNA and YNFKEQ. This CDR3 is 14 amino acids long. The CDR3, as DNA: TGTGCCAGCAGCCAAGAAAGCGGAGTAAATGAGCAGTTCTTC. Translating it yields CASSQESGVNEQFF.

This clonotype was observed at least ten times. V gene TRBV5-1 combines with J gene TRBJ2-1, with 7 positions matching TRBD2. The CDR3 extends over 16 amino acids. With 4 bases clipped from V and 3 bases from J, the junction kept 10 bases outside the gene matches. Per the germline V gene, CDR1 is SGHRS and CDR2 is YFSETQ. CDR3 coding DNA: TGCGCCAGCAGCCTTACCGCAGCGGGGAACTACAATGAGCAGTTCTTC. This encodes CASSLTAAGNYNEQFF.

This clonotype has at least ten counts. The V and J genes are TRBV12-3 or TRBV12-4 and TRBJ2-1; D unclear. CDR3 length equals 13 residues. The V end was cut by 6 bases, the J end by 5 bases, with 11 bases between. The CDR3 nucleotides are TGTGCCAGCAGGAATGACGCCAACAATGAGCAGTTCTTC. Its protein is CASRNDANNEQFF.